The rows below give T cell receptor beta chains drawn from one sample of a study of blood T cell repertoires in COVID-19. TCRdb's table, derived via immunoSEQ multiplex PCR, lists solely in-frame clones and lacks some. Of 84,000 or so clones in the sample, roughly 80% are singletons; the top ten hold roughly 16%. Sequenced input: peripheral blood. The source is a woman of 80 years or more with acute or convalescent COVID-19. Both conserved end residues are part of each CDR3. The order of the fields is V gene, clone size, J gene, D gene, CDR3 DNA, CDR3 protein. D genes are given only for firm matches. Expanded clones get a size class; other rows say once, few or many, or leave the size out.

>TRBV11-2|-|TRBJ2-3|-
TGTGCCAGCAGCTTTTTCCCCGGGAACACAGATACGCAGTATTTT
CASSFFPGNTDTQYF
>TRBV18|-|TRBJ1-6|-
TGTGCCAGCTCACCAGACAGTCAGATAAATTCACCCCTCCACTTT
CASSPDSQINSPLHF
>TRBV2|-|TRBJ2-7|-
TGTGCCAGCAGGGTTACAGGACCCTACGAGCAGTACTTC
CASRVTGPYEQYF
>TRBV2|-|TRBJ2-1|TRBD2
TGTGCCAGCAGTGGGAGGACTAGCGGGGGGGGATACAATGAGCAGTTCTTC
CASSGRTSGGGYNEQFF
>TRBV7-3|-|TRBJ2-2|-
TGTGCCAGCAGCCCGGACTATTCGAACACCGGGGAGCTGTTTTTT
CASSPDYSNTGELFF
>TRBV19|-|TRBJ1-4|TRBD1
TGTGCCAGTAGTGAAAGGGGGCGAAAAGAAAAACTGTTTTTT
CASSERGRKEKLFF
>TRBV7-3|-|TRBJ2-3|-
TGTGCCAGCAGCCCCCGGGGAGAAGCGACTACGCAGTATTTT
CASSPRGEATTQYF
>TRBV18|few|TRBJ2-2|TRBD1
TGTGCCAGCTCCACCGAACAGGGGGGAAACACCGGGGAGCTGTTTTTT
CASSTEQGGNTGELFF
>TRBV27|many|TRBJ2-7|TRBD2
TGTGCCAGCAGTCCGAGAGCGGGGGGGTCCTACGAGCAGTACTTC
CASSPRAGGSYEQYF
>TRBV12-3/TRBV12-4|-|TRBJ2-7|-
TGTGCCAGCAGTTTATCGGGTTACGAGCAGTACTTC
CASSLSGYEQYF
>TRBV7-9|-|TRBJ2-7|-
TGTGCCAGCAGCTTAGTGGTCCAGGGTTTCTACGAGCAGTACTTC
CASSLVVQGFYEQYF
>TRBV7-6|-|TRBJ2-5|-
TGTGCCAGCAGCCCCGAGAAGACCCAGTACTTC
CASSPEKTQYF